The 11 T cell receptor beta chains given below trace back to one sample, sequenced in a study of cytomegalovirus exposure and HLA in healthy donors. 60 Vbeta and 13 Jbeta primers were used in PCR. This table comes from immunoSEQ multiplex PCR, and its TCRdb copy is limited to in-frame clones, with some not included. Of approximately 64,000 clones detected, roughly 73% appear once; the ten largest clones hold 5%. Sequencing was performed on PBMCs. Receptor source: a male donor in good health and CMV-seropositive.

The CDR3 bases are TGTGCCAGCAGGGAGCGACAGGGGTGGGATGGCTACACCTTC. Protein sequence: CASRERQGWDGYTF. This chain links TRBV13 with TRBJ1-2; the match to TRBD1 covers 8 bases. CDR1 is PRHDT, CDR2 FYEKMQ, per germline (reference sequence). The CDR3 is 14 residues long. V shed 6 bases and J 6 bases; nucleotides not matched to a gene: 9.

This clone came up once. A read error may produce the germline difference seen at one junction end. This sequence joins TRBV18 and TRBJ1-4; no clear D. CDR1 and CDR2 (germline): KGHSH, LQKENI. The CDR3 loop spans 15 amino acids. The CDR3 reads CASSPQSRLSEKLFF. The CDR3 DNA follows: TGTGCCAGCTCCCCACAGTCTAGGCTGAGCGAAAAACTGTTTTTT.

V gene TRBV28 combines with J gene TRBJ1-2; TRBD1 agrees at 8 bases. V shed 3 bases, J shed 8 bases, and the junction held 14 bases outside the gene matches. Germline loops: CDR1 MDHEN, CDR2 SYDVKM. The CDR3 runs to 16 residues. CDR3 DNA sequence: TGTGCCAGCAGTTTGGAAGCCAGGGGGCTAGGGTTGGGCTACACCTTC. It encodes CASSLEARGLGLGYTF.

The chain carries TRBV5-6 and TRBJ2-2; 7 positions agree with TRBD2. With 2 bases clipped from V and 3 bases from J, the junction kept 4 bases outside the gene matches. The CDR3 sequence is 15 residues long. Germline V gene data show CDR1 as SGHDT and CDR2 as YYEEEE. The CDR3 sequence is CASSFTSVYTGELFF. CDR3 DNA sequence: TGTGCCAGCAGCTTCACTAGCGTTTACACCGGGGAGCTGTTTTTT.

The chain links TRBV9 to TRBJ2-1; TRBD2 might be the D (5 bases). V was clipped by 0 bases and J by 0 bases, with 7 bases between them. Germline CDR1 and CDR2: SGDLS and YYNGEE. This CDR3 spans 15 amino acids. The CDR3: CASSVGLASYNEQFF. CDR3 DNA: TGTGCCAGCAGCGTAGGGCTAGCCTCCTACAATGAGCAGTTCTTC.

The genes are TRBV19 and TRBJ2-7, with 7 positions matching TRBD1. J lost 4 bases, V lost 6 bases, and 6 bases had no gene match. The germline V gene has CDR1 LNHDA and CDR2 SQIVND (reference sequence). The CDR3 extends over 13 amino acids. CDR3 bases: TGTGCCAGTAGAGAGGGGGCGGAGTACGAGCAGTACTTC. This gives the protein CASREGAEYEQYF.

This chain uses TRBV27 with TRBJ2-7; 7 nucleotides line up with TRBD1. The CDR3 runs to 12 residues. Germline values: CDR1 MNHEY, CDR2 SMNVEV (reference sequence). The J segment lost 6 bases and the V segment lost 3 bases, leaving 2 bases of the junction unmatched. Here the CDR3 DNA reads TGTGCCAGCAGTTTCGACAGGGTCGAGCAGTACTTC. It codes for CASSFDRVEQYF.

The rearrangement uses TRBV4-3 and TRBJ2-1; 10 bases map to TRBD2. This CDR3 has 15 residues. Germline CDR1 reads LGHNA; CDR2 reads YSLEER. Germline trimming cut 5 bases from V and 3 bases from J; bases unmatched to any gene: 4. The CDR3 region is CASSYGLAVYNEQFF. CDR3 sequence (DNA): TGCGCCAGCAGCTACGGACTAGCGGTCTACAATGAGCAGTTCTTC.

The chain couples TRBV11-2 to TRBJ1-6; 9 nucleotides agree with TRBD1. The CDR3 is 16 amino acids. J was trimmed by 3 bases and V by 6 bases; bases with no gene match: 6. CDR1 and CDR2 (germline): SGHAT, FQNNGV. CDR3 sequence: CASSPGQGNYNSPLHF. The CDR3 region has the DNA TGTGCCAGCAGTCCCGGACAGGGGAACTATAATTCACCCCTCCACTTT. Using reference TRBV11-2 and TRBJ1-6 for the parts outside the CDR3, the full variable domain is EAGVAQSPRYKIIEKRQSVAFWCNPISGHATLYWYQQILGQGPKLLIQFQNNGVVDDSQLPKDRFSAERLKGVDSTLKIQPAKLEDSAVYLCASSPGQGNYNSPLHFGNGTRLTVT.

As regards this clone: An end of the junction differs from the germline gene, which may be a read error. The chain combines TRBV7-7 with TRBJ1-4, with D perhaps matching TRBD1 (6 bases). The CDR3 spans 15 residues. Germline loops: CDR1 SSHAT, CDR2 FNYEAQ (reference sequence). CDR3 sequence (DNA): TGTGCTAGCAGCTCTAAGGGGGTGATTACTGAAAAACTGTTTTTT. Amino acids: CASSSKGVITEKLFF.

The chain uses TRBV27 and TRBJ1-6; tentatively, D is TRBD1 (6 bases). V shed 1 base and J shed 5 bases, with 18 bases lying between them. The germline CDR1 and CDR2 sequences are MNHEY and SMNVEV (reference sequence). The length of the CDR3 is 18 residues. CDR3 in amino acids: CASSLLGASTANNSPLHF. The CDR3 DNA follows: TGTGCCAGCAGTTTATTGGGGGCCTCGACGGCGAATAATTCACCCCTCCACTTT.